The 14 T cell receptor beta chains below all came from one sample that was sequenced in a study of shared clonotypes between healthy human individuals. Using immunoSEQ multiplex PCR, the repertoire was profiled, and TCRdb retains in-frame clones only, with some absent. Here the sample spans around 500,000 clones, over 75% being singletons. Input material: PBMCs. Receptors originate from a woman between 40 and 50 years old in good health. Some clones in this sample may be carry-over from other donors' samples.

The chain carries TRBV5-4 and TRBJ2-4; no firm D call. The CDR3 spans 12 residues. V lost 4 bases to trimming and J lost 15 bases, with 17 bases between them. Germline loops: CDR1 SGHNT, CDR2 YYREEE (reference sequence). The DNA for the CDR3 is TGTGCCAGCAGCGGACCCGCCTCTACCCGGTACTTC. It specifies CASSGPASTRYF.

For this clone: The same CDR3 is also encoded by other DNA sequences in this sample. The chain couples TRBV5-1 to TRBJ2-3; D is unclear. Trimming took off 2 bases at V and 2 bases at J, with 3 bases between the two ends. CDR1 SGHRS and CDR2 YFSETQ come from the germline V gene. The CDR3 is made up of 12 amino acids. In nucleotides, the CDR3 is TGCGCCAGCAGCTTAACCACAGATACGCAGTATTTT. It translates to CASSLTTDTQYF.

This sequence joins TRBV18 and TRBJ2-3, with D perhaps matching TRBD1 or TRBD2 (5 bases each). The germline V gene has CDR1 KGHSH and CDR2 LQKENI. V was shortened by 6 bases and J by 2 bases, with 15 bases between the two germline ends. The length of the CDR3 is 15 residues. The CDR3 reads CASSEGRPVTDTQYF. The CDR3 coding sequence is TGTGCCAGCTCCGAGGGACGCCCCGTCACAGATACGCAGTATTTT. Together with reference TRBV18 and TRBJ2-3, the CDR3 gives the full variable domain: NAGVMQNPRHLVRRRGQEARLRCSPMKGHSHVYWYRQLPEEGLKFMVYLQKENIIDESGMPKERFSAEFPKEGPSILRIQQVVRGDSAAYFCASSEGRPVTDTQYFGPGTRLTVL.

This clone appeared many times. The chain has TRBV7-9 and TRBJ2-2, with D uncertain. CDR1 SEHNR and CDR2 FQNEAQ come from the germline V gene (reference sequence). V was trimmed by 10 bases and J by 3 bases, leaving 3 bases between them. This CDR3 comprises 10 residues. The CDR3 spells CAKDTGELFF. DNA for the CDR3: TGTGCCAAGGACACCGGGGAGCTGTTTTTT.

This clone was observed once. This rearrangement joins TRBV6-1 to TRBJ2-3; tentatively, D is TRBD1 (5 bases). Looked up from germline, CDR1 is MNHNS and CDR2 is SASEGT. V lost 4 bases, J lost 6 bases, and 11 bases lay in between. CDR3 length: 13 amino acids. CDR3 in DNA: TGTGCCAGCAGTGTTAGGGGCGGTGATACGCAGTATTTT. Translated: CASSVRGGDTQYF.

The V and J genes are TRBV28 and TRBJ1-4; weak D call: TRBD1 (5 bases). This CDR3 is 12 amino acids long. Germline CDR1 reads MDHEN; CDR2 reads SYDVKM. Between the trimmed V and J ends, which lost 5 bases and 8 bases, there was a span of 9 bases. In DNA form, the CDR3 reads TGTGCCAGCAGTGCACAGGTGGAAAAACTGTTTTTT. As protein: CASSAQVEKLFF. Using reference TRBV28 and TRBJ1-4 for the parts outside the CDR3, the full variable domain is DVKVTQSSRYLVKRTGEKVFLECVQDMDHENMFWYRQDPGLGLRLIYFSYDVKMKEKGDIPEGYSVSREKKERFSLILESASTNQTSMYLCASSAQVEKLFFGSGTQLSVL.

A note on this clone: Only one base separates this from a far larger clonotype, so it likely reflects a read error. The CDR3 coding sequence is TGTGCCTCAAGGACAGAATGGTACGAGCAGTACTTC. Protein product: CASRTEWYEQYF. This chain connects TRBV30 to TRBJ2-7; weak D call: TRBD1 (6 bases). V lost 7 bases and J 4 bases, leaving 14 bases between the germline ends. Looked up from germline, CDR1 is GTSNPN and CDR2 is SVGIG (reference sequence). The CDR3 extends over 12 amino acids. The full variable domain, in which reference TRBV30 and TRBJ2-7 provide the parts outside the CDR3, is SQTIHQWPATLVQPVGSPLSLECTVEGTSNPNLYWYRQAAGRGLQLLFYSVGIGQISSEVPQNLSASRPQDRQFILSSKKLLLSDSGFYLCASRTEWYEQYFGPGTRLTVT.

This clone was observed a handful of times. Other DNA sequences in the same sample also yield this CDR3. The rearrangement uses TRBV15 and TRBJ1-2; TRBD1 aligns across 8 bases. Germline values: CDR1 LNHNV, CDR2 YYDKDF (reference sequence). V lost 4 bases to trimming and J lost 3 bases; unmatched junction nucleotides: 1. This CDR3 is 13 amino acids long. DNA for the CDR3: TGTGCCACCAGCACGGACAGGGACTATGGCTACACCTTC. Protein: CATSTDRDYGYTF.

This clone was detected only a few times. The rearrangement uses TRBV30 and TRBJ1-5; no definite D call. CDR1 and CDR2 from the germline V gene are GTSNPN and SVGIG (reference sequence). The CDR3 length is 12 residues. Trimming took off 3 bases at V and 7 bases at J, with 10 bases between the two ends. CDR3 region: CAWSKGGQPQHF. Written as DNA, the CDR3 is TGTGCCTGGAGCAAGGGAGGGCAGCCCCAGCATTTT.

V is TRBV18 and J is TRBJ2-4; a weak D match, TRBD2 (5 bases). The CDR3 has 15 amino acids. Trimming took 2 bases from V and 3 from J, leaving 11 bases between them. Germline CDR1 and CDR2: KGHSH and LQKENI. CDR3 in amino acids: CASSPSLASKNIQYF. Here the CDR3 DNA reads TGTGCCAGCTCACCATCCCTAGCTAGCAAAAACATTCAGTACTTC.

J is TRBJ2-5 and V is TRBV9; no definite D call. Trimming took off 0 bases at V and 6 bases at J, with 12 bases between the two ends. Germline values: CDR1 SGDLS, CDR2 YYNGEE. This CDR3 region has 14 residues. The CDR3, as DNA: TGTGCCAGCAGCGTAGACCCGGGTGCCCAGACCCAGTACTTC. Amino acid sequence: CASSVDPGAQTQYF.

Details on this clone: Only one base separates this from a far larger clonotype, so it likely reflects a read error. The same CDR3 is also encoded by other DNA sequences in this sample. The chain has TRBV19 and TRBJ2-2; TRBD1 aligns across 9 bases. The CDR3 extends over 14 amino acids. V gave up 4 bases and J gave up 6 bases; unmatched junction bases: 3. Germline V gene data show CDR1 as LNHDA and CDR2 as SQIVND (reference sequence). The CDR3 DNA reads as TGTGCCAGTAGTACGGGACAGGGTGCCGGGGAGCTGTTTTTT. Translation gives CASSTGQGAGELFF.

About this clone: A far bigger clonotype differs at one base, so this is likely a read error. The chain recombines TRBV28 with TRBJ1-2; D remains unclear. CDR3 length equals 13 residues. Trimming shortened V by 3 bases and J by 6 bases, and 11 bases separated the two germline ends. CDR1 is MDHEN and CDR2 is SYDVKM in the germline V gene. CDR3 nucleotides: TGTGCCAGCAGTTTGGCCAGATACCATGGCTACACCTTC. This sequence encodes CASSLARYHGYTF.

V is TRBV28 and J is TRBJ2-2; the D is unclear. V dropped 3 bases and J dropped 8 bases, with 4 bases sitting between them. Germline assignment: CDR1 MDHEN and CDR2 SYDVKM. This CDR3 has 11 residues. CDR3 loop: CASSFSGELFF. CDR3 coding DNA: TGTGCCAGCAGTTTCTCGGGGGAGCTGTTTTTT.